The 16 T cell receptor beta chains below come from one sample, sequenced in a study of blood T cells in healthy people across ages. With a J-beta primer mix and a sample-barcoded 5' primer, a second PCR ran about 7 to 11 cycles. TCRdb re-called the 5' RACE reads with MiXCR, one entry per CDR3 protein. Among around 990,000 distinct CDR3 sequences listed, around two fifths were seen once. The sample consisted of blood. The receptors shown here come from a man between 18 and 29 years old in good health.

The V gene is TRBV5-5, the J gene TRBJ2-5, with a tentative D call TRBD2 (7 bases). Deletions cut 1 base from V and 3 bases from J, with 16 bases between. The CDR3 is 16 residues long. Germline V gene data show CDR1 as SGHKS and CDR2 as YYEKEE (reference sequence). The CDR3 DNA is TGTGCCAGCAGCTTGAGGAATGGGGGGGCAGAAGAGACCCAGTACTTC. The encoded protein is CASSLRNGGAEETQYF.

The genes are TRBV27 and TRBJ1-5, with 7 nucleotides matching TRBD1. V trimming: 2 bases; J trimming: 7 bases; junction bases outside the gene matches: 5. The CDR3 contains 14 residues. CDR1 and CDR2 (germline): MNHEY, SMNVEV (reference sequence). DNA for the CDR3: TGTGCCAGCAGTTTAGTTGGGGGACAGCAGCCCCAGCATTTT. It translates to CASSLVGGQQPQHF.

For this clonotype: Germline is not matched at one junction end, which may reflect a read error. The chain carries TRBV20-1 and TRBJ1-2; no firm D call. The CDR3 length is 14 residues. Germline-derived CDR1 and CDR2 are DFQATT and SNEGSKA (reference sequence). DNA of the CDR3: TGCAGTGCTAGCAGACCGGGAACCAACTATGGCTGCACCTTC. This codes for CSASRPGTNYGCTF.

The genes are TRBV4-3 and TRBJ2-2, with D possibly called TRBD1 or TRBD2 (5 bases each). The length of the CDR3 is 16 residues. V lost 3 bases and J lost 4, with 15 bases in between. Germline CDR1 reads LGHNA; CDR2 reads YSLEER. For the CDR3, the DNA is TGCGCCAGCAGCCACCCCTTAGGGACGAGCACCGGGGAGCTGTTTTTT. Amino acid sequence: CASSHPLGTSTGELFF.

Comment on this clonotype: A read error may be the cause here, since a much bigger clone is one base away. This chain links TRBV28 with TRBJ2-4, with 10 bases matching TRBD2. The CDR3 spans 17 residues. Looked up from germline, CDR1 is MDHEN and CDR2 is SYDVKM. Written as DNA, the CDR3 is TGTGCCAGCAGTCAATTAGCGGGGGGTACTCCAAAAAACAGTCAGTACTTC. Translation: CASSQLAGGTPKNSQYF.

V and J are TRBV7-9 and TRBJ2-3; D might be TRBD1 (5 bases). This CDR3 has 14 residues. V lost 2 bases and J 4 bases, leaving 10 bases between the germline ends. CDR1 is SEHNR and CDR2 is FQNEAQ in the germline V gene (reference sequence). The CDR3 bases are TGTGCCAGCAGCTTACAGGGTGGGTCAGATACGCAGTATTTT. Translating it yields CASSLQGGSDTQYF.

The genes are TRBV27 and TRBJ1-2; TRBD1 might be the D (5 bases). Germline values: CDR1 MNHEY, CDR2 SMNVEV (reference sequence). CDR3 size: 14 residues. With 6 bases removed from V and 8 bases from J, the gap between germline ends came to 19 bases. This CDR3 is CASSSSTAGQGYTF. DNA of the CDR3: TGTGCCAGCAGCAGTTCTACGGCAGGGCAAGGCTACACCTTC.

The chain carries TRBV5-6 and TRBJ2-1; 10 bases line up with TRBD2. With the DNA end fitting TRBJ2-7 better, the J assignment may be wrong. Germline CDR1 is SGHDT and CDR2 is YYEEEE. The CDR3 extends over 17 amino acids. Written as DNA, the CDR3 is TGTGCCAGCAGCTTGAGGGCTAGCGGGGGCTTTTACAATGAGCAGTACTTC. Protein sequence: CASSLRASGGFYNEQYF.

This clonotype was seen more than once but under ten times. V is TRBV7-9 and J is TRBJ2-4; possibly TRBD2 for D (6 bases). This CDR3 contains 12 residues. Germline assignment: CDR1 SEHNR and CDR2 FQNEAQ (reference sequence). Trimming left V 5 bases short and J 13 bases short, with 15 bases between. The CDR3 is CASSRDSNWQYF. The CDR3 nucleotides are TGTGCCAGCAGCCGGGACTCAAACTGGCAGTACTTC.

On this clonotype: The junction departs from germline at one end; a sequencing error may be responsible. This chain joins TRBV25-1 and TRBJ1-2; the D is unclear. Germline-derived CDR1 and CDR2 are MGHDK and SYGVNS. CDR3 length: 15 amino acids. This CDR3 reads CASSDADLSNYGCTF. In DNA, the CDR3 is TGTGCCAGCAGTGATGCGGACTTATCAAACTATGGCTGCACCTTC.

CDR3 protein: CSVEIGGAFF. CDR3 coding DNA: TGCAGCGTTGAGATCGGGGGAGCTTTCTTT. The chain joins TRBV29-1 to TRBJ1-1, with D perhaps TRBD1 (5 bases). CDR1 is SQVTM and CDR2 is ANQGSEA in the germline V gene. V was shortened by 3 bases and J by 10 bases, with 9 bases between the two germline ends. The length of the CDR3 is 10 residues.

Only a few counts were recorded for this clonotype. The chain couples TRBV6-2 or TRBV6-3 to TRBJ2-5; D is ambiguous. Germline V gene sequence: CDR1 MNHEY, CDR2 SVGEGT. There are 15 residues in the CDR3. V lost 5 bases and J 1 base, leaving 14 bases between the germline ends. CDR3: CASSKTSVPQETQYF. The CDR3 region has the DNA TGTGCCAGCAGTAAAACGTCCGTCCCCCAAGAGACCCAGTACTTC.

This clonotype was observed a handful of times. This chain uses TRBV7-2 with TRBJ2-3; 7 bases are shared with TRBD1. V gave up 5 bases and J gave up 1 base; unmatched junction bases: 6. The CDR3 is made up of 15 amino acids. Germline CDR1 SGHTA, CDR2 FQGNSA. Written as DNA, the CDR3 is TGTGCCAGCAGCAAAACAGGGGCCCGCACAGATACGCAGTATTTT. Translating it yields CASSKTGARTDTQYF. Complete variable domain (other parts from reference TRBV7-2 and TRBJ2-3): GAGVSQSPSNKVTEKGKDVELRCDPISGHTALYWYRQSLGQGLEFLIYFQGNSAPDKSGLPSDRFSAERTGGSVSTLTIQRTQQEDSAVYLCASSKTGARTDTQYFGPGTRLTVL.

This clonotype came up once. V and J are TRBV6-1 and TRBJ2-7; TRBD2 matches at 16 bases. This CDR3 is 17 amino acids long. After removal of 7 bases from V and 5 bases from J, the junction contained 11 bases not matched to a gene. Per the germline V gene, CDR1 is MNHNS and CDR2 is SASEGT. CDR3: CASTTGLAGGPSHEQYF. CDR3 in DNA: TGTGCCAGCACTACGGGACTAGCGGGAGGGCCTTCGCACGAGCAGTACTTC.

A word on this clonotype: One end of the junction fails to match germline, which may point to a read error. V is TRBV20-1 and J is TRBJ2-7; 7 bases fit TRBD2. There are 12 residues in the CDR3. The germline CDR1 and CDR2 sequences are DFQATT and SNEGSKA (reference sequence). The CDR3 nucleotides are TGCAGTGCTAGAGTTAGCCCGCGGGAGCAGTACTTT. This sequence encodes CSARVSPREQYF.

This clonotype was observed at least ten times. The CDR3 reads CSAERVNEQFF. The CDR3 nucleotides read TGCAGTGCTGAAAGGGTCAATGAGCAGTTCTTC. This sequence joins TRBV20-1 and TRBJ2-1; D not certain. Trimming left V 5 bases short and J 6 bases short, with 8 bases between. In germline, CDR1 is DFQATT, CDR2 SNEGSKA (reference sequence). There are 11 residues in the CDR3.